The present T cell receptor (beta chain) was sequenced within a study of T cells after posttransplantation cyclophosphamide. V was shortened by 5 bases and J by 2 bases, with 11 bases between the two germline ends. This CDR3 spans 13 amino acids. Looked up from germline, CDR1 is SGDLS and CDR2 is YYNGEE. This clone appeared a single time. Its antigen is still unknown. Cyclophosphamide on days +3 and +4 followed busulfan-fludarabine conditioning and a marrow graft. Points from the study as a whole: Tissue-infiltrating T cells from skin or gut overlapped little with blood T cells. After PTCy, TRB diversity resembled that of CNI/methotrexate controls.

Using immunoSEQ multiplex PCR, the repertoire was profiled, and TCRdb retains in-frame clones only, with some absent. Of some 15,000 clones in the sample, over 60% were seen once. This rearrangement joins TRBV9 to TRBJ2-7; D is possibly TRBD1 (5 bases). This specimen was CD8+ T cells sorted from PBMCs, taken roughly 2,000 days after a stem cell transplant with posttransplant cyclophosphamide. This TCR came from a female patient aged 40 to 50 who received an allogeneic stem cell transplant from a related donor, was CMV-positive, and had no GVHD. T cells may partly derive from the graft donor. The CDR3: CASSLGPPYEQYF. CDR3 in DNA: TGTGCCAGCAGTTTGGGGCCGCCCTACGAGCAGTACTTC.